The 26 T cell receptor beta chains given below trace back to one sample, sequenced in a study of T cells of healthy individuals. TCRdb called the 5' RACE reads again in MiXCR, with one record for every CDR3 protein. The table includes over 95,000 distinct CDR3 sequences, roughly 15% detected once. The receptors here all came from a human donor in good health.

This rearrangement joins TRBV6-6 to TRBJ2-3; tentatively, D is TRBD2 (6 bases). The ends were cut back, 2 bases at V and 4 bases at J, with 13 bases in the middle. Germline-derived CDR1 and CDR2 are MNHNY and SVGAGI (reference sequence). The CDR3 runs to 15 residues. CDR3 sequence (DNA): TGTGCCAGCAGTTACGTACGGGAGCTGGCAGATACGCAGTATTTT. Encoded protein: CASSYVRELADTQYF.

This clonotype was counted ten times or more. The chain uses TRBV5-6 and TRBJ1-5; possible D gene TRBD1, 5 bases. The CDR3 is made up of 13 amino acids. Germline V CDR1 and CDR2: SGHDT, YYEEEE. The ends were cut back, 3 bases at V and 7 bases at J, with 11 bases in the middle. The CDR3 nucleotides read TGTGCCAGCAGCTGGGGGTTGGGGCAGCCCCAGCATTTT. It codes for CASSWGLGQPQHF. Full variable domain (outside the CDR3, taken from reference TRBV5-6 and TRBJ1-5): DAGVTQSPTHLIKTRGQQVTLRCSPKSGHDTVSWYQQALGQGPQFIFQYYEEEERQRGNFPDRFSGHQFPNYSSELNVNALLLGDSALYLCASSWGLGQPQHFGDGTRLSIL.

This clonotype came up once. An end of the junction does not agree with germline; a read error may underlie this. The DNA for the CDR3 is TGCGCCAGCAGCCAAAATCTAGCGAGCCTCGTGGATTTT. Protein: CASSQNLASLVDF. V and J are TRBV4-1 and TRBJ2-3; maybe TRBD2 (6 bases). The CDR3 runs to 13 residues. CDR1 is MGHRA and CDR2 is YSYEKL in the germline V gene.

The chain recombines TRBV15 with TRBJ2-2; 8 bases line up with TRBD1. This CDR3 is 14 amino acids long. The germline V gene encodes CDR1 LNHNV and CDR2 YYDKDF (reference sequence). Trimming removed 2 bases from V and 8 bases from J; junction bases left unmatched: 4. The CDR3 protein is CATSRSRTGGELFF. As DNA, the CDR3 is TGTGCCACCAGCAGATCCCGGACAGGGGGGGAGCTGTTTTTT.

This clonotype was seen only a few times. This chain links TRBV12-3 or TRBV12-4 with TRBJ2-4; no definite D call. The V gene lost 2 bases and the J gene lost 2 bases, with 7 bases spanning the gap. CDR3 length: 14 residues. Here the CDR3 reads CASSLLGTKNIQYF. The CDR3 DNA reads as TGTGCCAGCAGTTTACTAGGGACCAAAAACATTCAGTACTTC.

This clonotype was picked up many times. The rearrangement uses TRBV28 and TRBJ2-1, with D perhaps being TRBD1 or TRBD2 (5 bases each). Germline V gene sequence: CDR1 MDHEN, CDR2 SYDVKM. The CDR3 has 12 residues. The V and J ends lost 6 bases and 13 bases respectively, with 16 bases between them. CDR3 region: CASRLSGTPQFF. The CDR3 nucleotides are TGTGCCAGCAGACTGTCCGGGACCCCCCAGTTCTTC.

This clonotype appeared a few times. This rearrangement joins TRBV7-2 to TRBJ1-2, with D hard to call. This CDR3 comprises 14 residues. Germline V lookup: CDR1 SGHTA, CDR2 FQGNSA. V lost 0 bases to trimming and J lost 4 bases, with 9 bases between them. CDR3 sequence (DNA): TGTGCCAGCAGCTTAGCTTCACAAGGCTATGGCTACACCTTC. Protein: CASSLASQGYGYTF.

The chain recombines TRBV4-1 with TRBJ1-6, with TRBD1 as a possible D gene (6 bases). The CDR3 extends over 16 amino acids. The V and J ends lost 0 bases and 7 bases respectively, with 13 bases between them. In germline, CDR1 is MGHRA, CDR2 YSYEKL. CDR3 sequence (DNA): TGCGCCAGCAGCCAAGATCCGGGGGGCGTGAATTCACCCCTCCACTTT. Amino acids: CASSQDPGGVNSPLHF.

This clonotype was recorded a few times. The chain has TRBV7-8 and TRBJ2-7; the D is unclear. Trimming took 3 bases from V and 4 from J, leaving 10 bases between them. This CDR3 region has 13 residues. From germline, CDR1 is SGHVS and CDR2 FQNEAQ. The DNA of the CDR3 is TGTGCCAGCAGCTTCCCCGTCTCGTACGAGCAGTACTTC. Its translation is CASSFPVSYEQYF.

The chain combines TRBV3-1 with TRBJ1-5; D gene uncertain. CDR3 length: 12 residues. Trimming took 3 bases from V and 3 from J, leaving 3 bases between them. Germline CDR1 LGHDT, CDR2 YNNKEL (reference sequence). The CDR3 reads CASSHPNQPQHF. In nucleotides, the CDR3 is TGTGCCAGCAGCCACCCCAATCAGCCCCAGCATTTT.

The chain carries TRBV6-2 or TRBV6-3 and TRBJ1-1; TRBD1 is a possible D gene (6 bases). The ends were cut back, 6 bases at V and 5 bases at J, with 10 bases in the middle. This CDR3 has 12 residues. Germline V CDR1 and CDR2: MNHEY, SVGEGT. CDR3 in DNA: TGTGCCAGCAGACCTAGGGGGACTGAAGCTTTCTTT. It translates to CASRPRGTEAFF.

J is TRBJ2-1 and V is TRBV7-6; 10 nucleotides agree with TRBD1. The CDR3 spans 16 residues. Germline V gene sequence: CDR1 SGHVS, CDR2 FNYEAQ. Losses at the gene ends were 5 bases for V and 7 bases for J; bases not matched to a gene: 11. CDR3 nucleotide sequence: TGTGCCAGCAGCATCCCGGGACAGGGGTTTACGAATGAGCAGTTCTTC. This translates into CASSIPGQGFTNEQFF.

In its sample, this clonotype was seen a few times. The J gene is TRBJ2-1, the V gene TRBV12-3 or TRBV12-4, with no clear D. The CDR3 has 13 amino acids. The germline V and J ends were trimmed by 6 bases and 3 bases, with 9 bases remaining between them. The CDR3, as DNA: TGTGCCAGCAGCCCGCTCGGCTACAATGAGCAGTTCTTC. This gives the protein CASSPLGYNEQFF.

In its sample, this clonotype was seen many times. The chain employs TRBV5-5 and TRBJ2-3, with D uncertain. The CDR3 is 14 residues long. Germline CDR1 and CDR2: SGHKS and YYEKEE (reference sequence). Trimming removed 0 bases from V and 4 bases from J, with 9 bases in between. The DNA of the CDR3 is TGTGCCAGCAGCTTGGAAGGCCTCGCAGATACGCAGTATTTT. Protein product: CASSLEGLADTQYF.

The genes are TRBV12-3 or TRBV12-4 and TRBJ1-5; D remains ambiguous. V was trimmed by 5 bases and J by 3 bases, leaving 11 bases between them. The CDR3 is 14 residues long. CDR3 nucleotides: TGTGCCAGCAGTCCTGGTACCTCCAATCAGCCCCAGCATTTT. Translation: CASSPGTSNQPQHF.

This clonotype was detected many times. The chain combines TRBV6-4 with TRBJ1-1; 7 bases map to TRBD1. Germline lookup yields CDR1 MRHNA and CDR2 SNTAGT. The CDR3 length is 15 residues. V dropped 5 bases and J dropped 5; count of bases not matched to a gene: 11. The CDR3 protein is CASSTETGRGTEAFF. The CDR3 DNA reads TGTGCCAGCAGTACCGAGACAGGGAGAGGGACTGAAGCTTTCTTT.

This clonotype was detected many times. The DNA of the CDR3 is TGCAGTGCCAAGGACAGGTATAGCAATCAGCCCCAGCATTTT. It is translated as CSAKDRYSNQPQHF. The rearrangement joins TRBV20-1 to TRBJ1-5, with 7 positions matching TRBD1. V shed 6 bases and J 0 bases; nucleotides not matched to a gene: 5. The CDR3 is 14 residues long. CDR1 DFQATT and CDR2 SNEGSKA come from the germline V gene (reference sequence).

The chain links TRBV20-1 to TRBJ2-3; TRBD2 agrees at 11 bases. V gave up 3 bases and J gave up 6 bases; unmatched junction bases: 11. The CDR3 loop spans 16 amino acids. Germline V gives CDR1 DFQATT, CDR2 SNEGSKA (reference sequence). The CDR3 sequence: CSASTTTSGISDTQYF. CDR3 DNA sequence: TGCAGTGCTAGTACAACGACTAGCGGGATCTCCGATACGCAGTATTTT.

This clonotype was counted many times. The chain is built from TRBV29-1 and TRBJ2-7; 11 nucleotides line up with TRBD2. Germline CDR1 is SQVTM and CDR2 is ANQGSEA. V lost 4 bases, J lost 3 bases, and 5 bases stayed unmatched. The CDR3 has 14 residues. CDR3 coding DNA: TGCAGCGTTGTGACTAGCGGGAACTTCTACGAGCAGTACTTC. As protein: CSVVTSGNFYEQYF.

The chain employs TRBV20-1 and TRBJ1-5; D remains unclear. Trimming left V 3 bases short and J 2 bases short, with 8 bases between. This CDR3 region has 13 residues. The germline V gene encodes CDR1 DFQATT and CDR2 SNEGSKA (reference sequence). CDR3 protein: CSARTLGNQPQHF. DNA for the CDR3: TGCAGTGCTAGGACTCTCGGCAATCAGCCCCAGCATTTT.

This clonotype was counted between two and nine times. The chain uses TRBV9 and TRBJ2-3; D possibly corresponds to TRBD2 (6 bases). The CDR3 has 14 amino acids. Trimming took 8 bases from V and 2 from J, leaving 15 bases between them. CDR1 SGDLS and CDR2 YYNGEE come from the germline V gene. CDR3 bases: TGTGCCAGACCACCGGAGGGTGCCACAGATACGCAGTATTTT. It yields the protein CARPPEGATDTQYF.

V usage is TRBV3-1 and J usage is TRBJ2-7; TRBD1 might be the D (5 bases). The CDR3 is 14 amino acids. Trimming shortened V by 1 base and J by 7 bases, and 14 bases separated the two germline ends. From germline, CDR1 is LGHDT and CDR2 YNNKEL (reference sequence). The CDR3 protein is CASSQAQGRGEQYF. Here the CDR3 DNA reads TGTGCCAGCAGCCAAGCCCAGGGCCGTGGAGAGCAGTACTTC.

This chain joins TRBV20-1 and TRBJ1-1; weak D call: TRBD1 (5 bases). Trimming pared 4 bases from V and 5 bases from J, leaving 20 bases between. This CDR3 spans 15 amino acids. Germline CDR1 and CDR2: DFQATT and SNEGSKA (reference sequence). The CDR3 here is CSATTGGDPRTEAFF. The CDR3, as DNA: TGCAGTGCTACCACCGGGGGGGACCCAAGGACTGAAGCTTTCTTT.

The table lists this clonotype with a few counts. The gene calls are TRBV19 and TRBJ2-1; tentatively, D is TRBD2 (6 bases). The CDR3 length is 14 residues. The germline CDR1 and CDR2 sequences are LNHDA and SQIVND (reference sequence). With 5 bases removed from V and 6 bases from J, the gap between germline ends came to 14 bases. The CDR3 DNA reads TGTGCCAGTAGTTCCTGGGACTGGAGCAATGAGCAGTTCTTC. This codes for CASSSWDWSNEQFF.

This clonotype was found a few times. The V call is TRBV5-1, the J call TRBJ2-7, with D tentatively TRBD1 or TRBD2 (5 bases each). The CDR3 spans 16 residues. Trimming removed 3 bases from V and 1 base from J, with 17 bases in between. Per the germline V gene, CDR1 is SGHRS and CDR2 is YFSETQ. The CDR3 loop reads CASSSTTGTDSYEQYF. The DNA of the CDR3 is TGCGCCAGCAGCTCGACCACCGGGACGGATTCCTACGAGCAGTACTTC.

There are many counts of this clonotype. The rearrangement links TRBV5-6 to TRBJ1-1; 7 bases agree with TRBD1. Unmatched junction bases numbered 2, after V lost 2 bases and J lost 4 bases. In germline, CDR1 is SGHDT, CDR2 YYEEEE. This CDR3 is built from 13 residues. The CDR3 region has the DNA TGTGCCAGCAGCTTATGGACAGGCACTGAAGCTTTCTTT. Amino acid sequence: CASSLWTGTEAFF.